These 11 T cell receptor beta chains originate from one sample sequenced in a study of CD4+ T cells in melanoma. Clones were sequenced by immunoSEQ multiplex PCR, and TCRdb holds only the in-frame ones, with some missing. This sample yields 110,000 to 150,000 clones, of which about 93% are seen a single time; 1.5% to 1.7% belongs to the top ten. The receptors shown here come from a human donor with melanoma.

V and J are TRBV19 and TRBJ1-5; TRBD1 matches 9 bases. In germline, CDR1 is LNHDA, CDR2 SQIVND (reference sequence). This CDR3 spans 15 amino acids. V was clipped by 2 bases and J by 4 bases; unmatched bases: 3. The CDR3: CASSIMGQGNQPQHF. CDR3 coding DNA: TGTGCCAGTAGTATAATGGGACAGGGTAATCAGCCCCAGCATTTT.

The chain has TRBV19 and TRBJ1-2, with 7 nucleotides matching TRBD1. Germline V gene data show CDR1 as LNHDA and CDR2 as SQIVND (reference sequence). V gave up 7 bases and J gave up 6 bases; unmatched junction bases: 11. The length of the CDR3 is 14 residues. CDR3 sequence: CASKEGGREDGYTF. The CDR3 DNA is TGTGCCAGTAAAGAAGGGGGCCGCGAAGATGGCTACACCTTC.

The rearrangement joins TRBV2 to TRBJ2-5; D is unclear. Germline V CDR1 and CDR2: SNHLY, FYNNEI. CDR3 length: 13 amino acids. The V end was cut by 8 bases, the J end by 2 bases, with 12 bases between. DNA for the CDR3: TGTGCCAGCGGTTCAGTTCGGCAAGAGACCCAGTACTTC. This translates into CASGSVRQETQYF.

The chain uses TRBV7-9 and TRBJ2-1; D remains ambiguous. The CDR3 runs 13 residues. Between the trimmed V and J ends, which lost 1 base and 7 bases, there was a span of 8 bases. CDR1 is SEHNR and CDR2 is FQNEAQ in the germline V gene (reference sequence). The CDR3 loop is CASSLGASNEQFF. For the CDR3, the DNA is TGTGCCAGCAGCTTAGGAGCATCAAATGAGCAGTTCTTC.

The V call is TRBV19, the J call TRBJ1-2; D ambiguous. The CDR3 is made up of 14 amino acids. Trimming left V 4 bases short and J 8 bases short, with 17 bases between. The germline CDR1 and CDR2 sequences are LNHDA and SQIVND (reference sequence). The CDR3 DNA follows: TGTGCCAGTAGTACATCTGCAGGAAGAATGGGCTACACCTTC. It yields the protein CASSTSAGRMGYTF.

The V call is TRBV2, the J call TRBJ1-2; D unclear. The CDR3 contains 11 residues. Trimming shortened V by 3 bases and J by 7 bases, and 6 bases separated the two germline ends. Germline loops: CDR1 SNHLY, CDR2 FYNNEI. Here the CDR3 reads CASSEEVGYTF. CDR3 DNA sequence: TGTGCCAGCAGTGAGGAGGTTGGCTACACCTTC. Drawing the rest from reference TRBV2 and TRBJ1-2, the complete variable domain is EPEVTQTPSHQVTQMGQEVILRCVPISNHLYFYWYRQILGQKVEFLVSFYNNEISEKSEIFDDQFSVERPDGSNFTLKIRSTKLEDSAMYFCASSEEVGYTFGSGTRLTVV.

This chain links TRBV29-1 with TRBJ1-2, with a possible D match to TRBD1 (6 bases). CDR3 length equals 14 residues. V shed 7 bases and J shed 1 base, with 16 bases lying between them. Germline lookup yields CDR1 SQVTM and CDR2 ANQGSEA. Here the CDR3 reads CSALGTPSNYGYTF. CDR3 sequence (DNA): TGCAGCGCCCTCGGGACACCCAGTAACTATGGCTACACCTTC.

The gene calls are TRBV5-1 and TRBJ1-2; the match to TRBD1 covers 9 bases. The germline V gene encodes CDR1 SGHRS and CDR2 YFSETQ. The V and J ends lost 0 bases and 4 bases, in that order; junction bases with no gene match: 13. The CDR3 runs to 18 residues. DNA for the CDR3: TGCGCCAGCAGCTTGGCCTTACAGGGGGCGACTCGCAGCTATGGCTACACCTTC. Translation gives CASSLALQGATRSYGYTF.

The chain links TRBV7-3 to TRBJ1-1; no definite D call. This CDR3 contains 13 residues. The germline V and J ends were trimmed by 1 base and 6 bases, with 9 bases remaining between them. Germline V gene sequence: CDR1 SGHTA, CDR2 FQGTGA. CDR3 bases: TGTGCCAGCAGCTTAAGGGTTCCACCTGAAGCTTTCTTT. Protein sequence: CASSLRVPPEAFF. Combining the CDR3 with reference TRBV7-3 and TRBJ1-1 gives the whole variable domain GAGVSQTPSNKVTEKGKYVELRCDPISGHTALYWYRQSLGQGPEFLIYFQGTGAADDSGLPNDRFFAVRPEGSVSTLKIQRTERGDSAVYLCASSLRVPPEAFFGQGTRLTVV.

To note about this clone: The junction departs from germline at one end; a sequencing error may be responsible. The V call is TRBV7-8, the J call TRBJ1-2, with D hard to call. Germline CDR1 SGHVS, CDR2 FQNEAQ. CDR3 length equals 15 residues. This chain's CDR3 is CASSLGSLGNSGYTF. In nucleotides, the CDR3 is TGTGCCAGCAGCTTAGGCAGTTTAGGGAACTCTGGCTACACCTTC.

This clone was counted a single time. This chain links TRBV12-5 with TRBJ2-5, with TRBD2 as a possible D gene (6 bases). V was trimmed by 0 bases and J by 6 bases, leaving 17 bases between them. The germline gives CDR1 LGHNT, CDR2 FRNRAP. CDR3 length equals 16 residues. CDR3 DNA: TGTGCTAGTGGTTTGGTAGTCGGGCGCGGGGCACAGACCCAGTACTTC. Amino acids: CASGLVVGRGAQTQYF.